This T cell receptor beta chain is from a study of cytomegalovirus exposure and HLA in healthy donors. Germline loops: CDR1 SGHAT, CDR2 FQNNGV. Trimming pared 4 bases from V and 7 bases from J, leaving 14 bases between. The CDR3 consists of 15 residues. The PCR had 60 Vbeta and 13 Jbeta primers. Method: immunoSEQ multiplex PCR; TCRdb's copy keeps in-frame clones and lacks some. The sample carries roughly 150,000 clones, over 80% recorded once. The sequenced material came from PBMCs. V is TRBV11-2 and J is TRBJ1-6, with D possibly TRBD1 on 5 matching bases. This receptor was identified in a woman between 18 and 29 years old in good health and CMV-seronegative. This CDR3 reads CASSSQGQINSPLHF. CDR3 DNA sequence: TGTGCCAGCAGCTCACAAGGACAAATCAATTCACCCCTCCACTTT.